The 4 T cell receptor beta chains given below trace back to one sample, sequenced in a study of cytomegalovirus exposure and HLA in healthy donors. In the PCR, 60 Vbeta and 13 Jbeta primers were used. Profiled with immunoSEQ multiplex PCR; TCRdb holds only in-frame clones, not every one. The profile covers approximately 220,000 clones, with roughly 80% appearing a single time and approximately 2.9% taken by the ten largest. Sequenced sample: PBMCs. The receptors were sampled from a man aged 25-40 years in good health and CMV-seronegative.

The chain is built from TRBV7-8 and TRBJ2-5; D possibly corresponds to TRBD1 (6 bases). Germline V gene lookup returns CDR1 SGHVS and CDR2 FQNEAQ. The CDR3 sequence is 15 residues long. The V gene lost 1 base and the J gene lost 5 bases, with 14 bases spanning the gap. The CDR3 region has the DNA TGTGCCAGCAGCTTAGAGTTGACAGGACGGGAGACCCAGTACTTC. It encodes CASSLELTGRETQYF.

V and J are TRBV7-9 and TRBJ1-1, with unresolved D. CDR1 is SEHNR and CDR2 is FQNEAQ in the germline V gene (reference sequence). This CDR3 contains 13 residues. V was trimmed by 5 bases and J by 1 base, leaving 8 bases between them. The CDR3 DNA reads TGTGCCAGCAGCCAGTCAACGAACACTGAAGCTTTCTTT. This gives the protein CASSQSTNTEAFF.

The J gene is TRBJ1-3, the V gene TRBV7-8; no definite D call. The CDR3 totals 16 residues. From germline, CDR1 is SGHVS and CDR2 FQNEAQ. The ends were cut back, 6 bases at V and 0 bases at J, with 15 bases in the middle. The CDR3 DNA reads TGTGCCAGCAGTCCCTTGTACGGGAGCTCTGGAAACACCATATATTTT. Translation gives CASSPLYGSSGNTIYF.

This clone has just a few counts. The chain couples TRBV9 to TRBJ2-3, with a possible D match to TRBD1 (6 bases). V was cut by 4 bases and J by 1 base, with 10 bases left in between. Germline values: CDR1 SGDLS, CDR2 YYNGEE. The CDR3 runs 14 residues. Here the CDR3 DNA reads TGTGCCAGCAGCCCCCGGACAGGCACAGATACGCAGTATTTT. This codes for CASSPRTGTDTQYF.